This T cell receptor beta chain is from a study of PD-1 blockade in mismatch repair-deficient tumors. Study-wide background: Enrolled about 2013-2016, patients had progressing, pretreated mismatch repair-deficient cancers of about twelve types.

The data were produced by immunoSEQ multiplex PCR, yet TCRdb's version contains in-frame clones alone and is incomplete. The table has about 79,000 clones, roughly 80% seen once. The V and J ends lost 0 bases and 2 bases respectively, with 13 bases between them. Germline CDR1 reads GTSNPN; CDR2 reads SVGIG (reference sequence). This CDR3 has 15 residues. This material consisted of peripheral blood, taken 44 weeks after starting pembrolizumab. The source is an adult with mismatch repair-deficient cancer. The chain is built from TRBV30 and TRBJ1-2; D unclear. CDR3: CAWSVRGVPNYGYTF. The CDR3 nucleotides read TGTGCCTGGAGTGTACGAGGAGTCCCGAACTATGGCTACACCTTC.